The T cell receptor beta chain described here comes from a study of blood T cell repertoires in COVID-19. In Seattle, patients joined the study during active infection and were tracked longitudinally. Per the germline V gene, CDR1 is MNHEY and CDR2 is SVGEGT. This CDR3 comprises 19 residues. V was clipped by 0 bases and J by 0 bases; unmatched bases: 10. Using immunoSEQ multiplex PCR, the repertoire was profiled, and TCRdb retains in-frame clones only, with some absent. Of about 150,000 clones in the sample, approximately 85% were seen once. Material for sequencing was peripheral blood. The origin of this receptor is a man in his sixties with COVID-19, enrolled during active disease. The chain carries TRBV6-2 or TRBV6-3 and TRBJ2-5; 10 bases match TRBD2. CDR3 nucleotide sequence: TGTGCCAGCAGTTACTCCACCCGGCGGCTAGCGGGGGACCAAGAGACCCAGTACTTC. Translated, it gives CASSYSTRRLAGDQETQYF.